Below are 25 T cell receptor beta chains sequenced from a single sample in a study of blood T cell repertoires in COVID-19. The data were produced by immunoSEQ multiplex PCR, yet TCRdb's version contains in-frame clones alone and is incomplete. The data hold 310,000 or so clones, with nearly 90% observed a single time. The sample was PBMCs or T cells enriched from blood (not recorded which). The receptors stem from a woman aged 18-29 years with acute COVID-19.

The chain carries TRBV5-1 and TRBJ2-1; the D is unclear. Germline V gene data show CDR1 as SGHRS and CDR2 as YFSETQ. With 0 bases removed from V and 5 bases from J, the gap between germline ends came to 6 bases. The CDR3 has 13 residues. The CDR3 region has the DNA TGCGCCAGCAGCTTGGGGCCGCACAATGAGCAGTTCTTC. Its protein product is CASSLGPHNEQFF.

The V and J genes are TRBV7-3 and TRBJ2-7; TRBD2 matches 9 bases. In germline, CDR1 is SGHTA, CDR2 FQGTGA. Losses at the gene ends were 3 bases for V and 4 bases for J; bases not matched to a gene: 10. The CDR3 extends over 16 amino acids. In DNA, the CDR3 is TGTGCCAGCAGCTTGAATGCGGGAGGGAGCCCTTACGAGCAGTACTTC. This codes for CASSLNAGGSPYEQYF.

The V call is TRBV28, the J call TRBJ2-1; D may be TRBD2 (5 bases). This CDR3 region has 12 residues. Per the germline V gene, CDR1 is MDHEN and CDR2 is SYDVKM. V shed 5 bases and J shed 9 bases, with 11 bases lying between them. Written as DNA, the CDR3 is TGTGCCAGCAGTATAGCGTCTGGTGAGCAGTTCTTC. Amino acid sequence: CASSIASGEQFF.

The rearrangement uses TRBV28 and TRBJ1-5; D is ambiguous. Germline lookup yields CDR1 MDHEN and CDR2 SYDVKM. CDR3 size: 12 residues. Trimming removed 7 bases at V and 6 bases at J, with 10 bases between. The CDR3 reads CASKRVGQPQHF. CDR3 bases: TGTGCCAGCAAGAGGGTTGGTCAGCCCCAGCATTTT.

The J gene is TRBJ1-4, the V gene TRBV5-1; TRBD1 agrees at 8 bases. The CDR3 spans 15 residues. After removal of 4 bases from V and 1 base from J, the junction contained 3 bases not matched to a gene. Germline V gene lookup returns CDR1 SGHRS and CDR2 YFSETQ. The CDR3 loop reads CASSPTGGTNEKLFF. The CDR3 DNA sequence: TGCGCCAGCAGCCCCACAGGGGGAACTAATGAAAAACTGTTTTTT.

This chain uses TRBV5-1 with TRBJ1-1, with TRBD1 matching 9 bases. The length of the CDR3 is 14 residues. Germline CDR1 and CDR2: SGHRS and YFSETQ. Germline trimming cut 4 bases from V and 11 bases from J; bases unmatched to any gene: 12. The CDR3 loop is CASSVGQGRDLAFF. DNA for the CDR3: TGCGCCAGCAGCGTTGGACAGGGGAGGGATCTGGCTTTCTTT.

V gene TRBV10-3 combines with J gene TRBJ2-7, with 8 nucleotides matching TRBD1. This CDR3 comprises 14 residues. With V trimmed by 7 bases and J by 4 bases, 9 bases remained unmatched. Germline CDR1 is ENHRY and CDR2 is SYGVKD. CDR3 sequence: CAIKAQGASYEQYF. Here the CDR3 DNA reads TGTGCCATCAAAGCGCAGGGGGCCTCATACGAGCAGTACTTC.

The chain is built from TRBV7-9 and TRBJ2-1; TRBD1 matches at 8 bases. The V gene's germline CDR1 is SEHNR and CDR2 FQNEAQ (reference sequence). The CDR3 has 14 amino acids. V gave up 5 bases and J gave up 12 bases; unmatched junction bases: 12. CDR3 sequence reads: CASSPDRADGGQFF. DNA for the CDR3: TGTGCCAGCAGCCCGGACAGGGCCGACGGGGGGCAGTTCTTC.

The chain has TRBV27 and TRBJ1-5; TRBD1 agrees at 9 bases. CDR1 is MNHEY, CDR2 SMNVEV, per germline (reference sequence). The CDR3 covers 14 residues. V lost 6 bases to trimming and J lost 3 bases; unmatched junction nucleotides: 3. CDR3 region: CASRLQGANQPQHF. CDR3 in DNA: TGTGCCAGCAGATTACAGGGGGCCAATCAGCCCCAGCATTTT.

The CDR3 spells CAWMRREGPGEQYF. CDR3 in DNA: TGTGCCTGGATGAGACGGGAGGGACCGGGGGAGCAGTACTTC. This rearrangement joins TRBV30 to TRBJ2-7, with 8 bases that match TRBD2. From germline, CDR1 is GTSNPN and CDR2 SVGIG (reference sequence). The ends lost 4 bases at V and 7 bases at J; junction bases unmatched: 12. This CDR3 is 14 amino acids long.

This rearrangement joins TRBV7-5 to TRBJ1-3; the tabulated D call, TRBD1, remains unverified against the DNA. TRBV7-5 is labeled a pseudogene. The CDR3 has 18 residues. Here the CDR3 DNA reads TGTGCCAGAAGCTTAGGTGTAAGTCGTGACAGTCTCGGAAACACCATATATTTT. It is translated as CARSLGVSRDSLGNTIYF.

CDR3 sequence: CASSVGSGRGRETQYF. In DNA, the CDR3 is TGCGCCAGCAGTGTTGGTAGCGGGAGAGGGAGAGAGACCCAGTACTTC. V is TRBV10-1 and J is TRBJ2-5; 9 bases match TRBD2. In germline, CDR1 is WNHNN, CDR2 SYGVQD (reference sequence). Trimming took 4 bases from V and 4 from J; bases not matched to a gene: 10. The CDR3 sequence is 16 residues long.

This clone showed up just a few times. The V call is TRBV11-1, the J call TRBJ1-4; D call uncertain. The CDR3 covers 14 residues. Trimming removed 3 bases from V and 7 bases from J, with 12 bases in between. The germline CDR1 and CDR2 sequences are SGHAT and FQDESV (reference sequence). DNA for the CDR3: TGTGCCAGCAGCTTGGCGTGGGAGGCTGAAAAACTGTTTTTT. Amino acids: CASSLAWEAEKLFF.

CDR3: CASSSTGTVSYEQYF. In DNA form, the CDR3 reads TGTGCCAGTAGCTCTACCGGGACAGTCTCCTACGAGCAGTACTTC. The chain has TRBV19 and TRBJ2-7; 7 bases agree with TRBD1. Germline-derived CDR1 and CDR2 are LNHDA and SQIVND (reference sequence). The CDR3 loop spans 15 amino acids. Trimming removed 6 bases from V and 0 bases from J; junction bases left unmatched: 8.

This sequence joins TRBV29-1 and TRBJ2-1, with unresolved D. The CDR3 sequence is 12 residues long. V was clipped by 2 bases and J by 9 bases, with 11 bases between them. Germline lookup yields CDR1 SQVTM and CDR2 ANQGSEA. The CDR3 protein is CSVEPANGEQFF. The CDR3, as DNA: TGCAGCGTTGAACCCGCTAACGGTGAGCAGTTCTTC.

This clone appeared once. The CDR3: CASSSRRTGDYGYTF. In DNA, the CDR3 is TGTGCCAGCAGCTCAAGACGGACAGGCGACTATGGCTACACCTTC. The chain combines TRBV7-8 with TRBJ1-2, with TRBD1 identical over 7 bases. The length of the CDR3 is 15 residues. J gave up 3 bases and V 4 bases, and 8 bases lay outside the gene matches. Germline lookup yields CDR1 SGHVS and CDR2 FQNEAQ.

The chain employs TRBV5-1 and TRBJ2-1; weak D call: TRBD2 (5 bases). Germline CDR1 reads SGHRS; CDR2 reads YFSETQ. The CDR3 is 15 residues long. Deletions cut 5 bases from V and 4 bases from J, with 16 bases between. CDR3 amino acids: CASRLDSDPYNEQFF. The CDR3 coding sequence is TGCGCCAGCAGACTAGACTCTGACCCTTACAATGAGCAGTTCTTC.

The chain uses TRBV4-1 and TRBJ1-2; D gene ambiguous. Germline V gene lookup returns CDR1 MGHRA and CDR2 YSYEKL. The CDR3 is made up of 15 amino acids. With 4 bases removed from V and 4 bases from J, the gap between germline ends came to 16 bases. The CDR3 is CASSLAPGRSYGYTF. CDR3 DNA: TGCGCCAGCAGCCTAGCACCCGGGAGATCCTATGGCTACACCTTC.

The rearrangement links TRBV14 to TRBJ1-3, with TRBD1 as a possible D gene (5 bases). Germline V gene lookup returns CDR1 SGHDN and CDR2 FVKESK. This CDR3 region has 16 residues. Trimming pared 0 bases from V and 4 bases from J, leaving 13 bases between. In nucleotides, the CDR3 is TGTGCCAGCAGCCAAGATCCAGGGTCAGGGGGAAACACCATATATTTT. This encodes CASSQDPGSGGNTIYF.

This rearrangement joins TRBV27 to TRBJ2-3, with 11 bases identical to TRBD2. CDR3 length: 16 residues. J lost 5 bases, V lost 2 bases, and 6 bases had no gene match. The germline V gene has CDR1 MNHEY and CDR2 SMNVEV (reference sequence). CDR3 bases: TGTGCCAGCAGTTTAATAGCGGGAGGGCCCAAAGATACGCAGTATTTT. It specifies CASSLIAGGPKDTQYF.

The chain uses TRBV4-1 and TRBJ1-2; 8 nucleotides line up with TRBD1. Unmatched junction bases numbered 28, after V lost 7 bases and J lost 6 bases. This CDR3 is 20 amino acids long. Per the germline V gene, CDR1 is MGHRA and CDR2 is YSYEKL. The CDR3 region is CASNRFLAMTGEKGKNGYTF. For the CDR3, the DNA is TGCGCCAGCAACCGATTTTTGGCGATGACAGGGGAAAAAGGAAAAAATGGCTACACCTTC.

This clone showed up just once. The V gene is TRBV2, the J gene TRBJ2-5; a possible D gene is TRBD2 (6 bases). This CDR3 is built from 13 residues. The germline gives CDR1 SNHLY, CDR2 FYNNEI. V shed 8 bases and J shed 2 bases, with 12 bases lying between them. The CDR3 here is CASRWGVQETQYF. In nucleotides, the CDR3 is TGTGCCAGCCGCTGGGGGGTGCAAGAGACCCAGTACTTC.

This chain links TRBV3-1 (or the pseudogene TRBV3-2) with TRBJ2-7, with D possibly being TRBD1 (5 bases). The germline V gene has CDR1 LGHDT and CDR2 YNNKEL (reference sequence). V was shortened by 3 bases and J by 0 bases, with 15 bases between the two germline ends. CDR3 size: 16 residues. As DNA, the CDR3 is TGTGCCAGCAGCCATGTTCGGACAAAATTCTCCTACGAGCAGTACTTC. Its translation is CASSHVRTKFSYEQYF.

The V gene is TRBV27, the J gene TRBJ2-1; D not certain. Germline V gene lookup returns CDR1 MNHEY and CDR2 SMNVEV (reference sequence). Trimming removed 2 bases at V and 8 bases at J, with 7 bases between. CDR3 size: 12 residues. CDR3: CASSLGGYEQFF. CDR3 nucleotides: TGTGCCAGCAGTTTAGGTGGCTATGAGCAGTTCTTC.

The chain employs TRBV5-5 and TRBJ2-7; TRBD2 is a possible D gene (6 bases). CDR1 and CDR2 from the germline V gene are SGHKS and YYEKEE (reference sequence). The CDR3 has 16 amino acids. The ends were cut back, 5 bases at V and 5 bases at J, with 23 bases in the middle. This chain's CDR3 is CASSHQPGLLENEQYF. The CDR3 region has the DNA TGTGCCAGCAGTCACCAGCCGGGACTCCTTGAGAACGAGCAGTACTTC.